Listed here are 4 T cell receptor beta chains from one sample, sequenced in a study of radiation and T cells in renal cell carcinoma. Using immunoSEQ multiplex PCR, the repertoire was profiled, and TCRdb retains in-frame clones only, with some absent. This sample yields about 140,000 clones, of which about 86% are seen a single time; under 20% belongs to the top ten. Time point described: blood 4 weeks post-SBRT, at nephrectomy. The treatment here: 15 Gy SBRT to primary tumor, nephrectomy 4 weeks later. Sequenced here: blood, sampled from a patient whose treatment included radiotherapy and nephrectomy. These receptors were taken from a woman between 50 and 59 years old with renal cell carcinoma.

This rearrangement joins TRBV28 to TRBJ1-1; weak D call: TRBD1 (6 bases). V gave up 7 bases and J gave up 4 bases, with 25 bases separating them. The CDR3 covers 17 residues. CDR1 and CDR2 (germline): MDHEN, SYDVKM. The CDR3 nucleotides are TGTGCCAGCACCTCGACCACTGGGCGGGGGCCGGGCACTGAAGCTTTCTTT. Encoded protein: CASTSTTGRGPGTEAFF.

This clone appeared a few times. The chain links TRBV5-6 to TRBJ2-7; 8 positions agree with TRBD1. The CDR3 loop spans 14 amino acids. V was pared by 1 base and J by 4 bases, with 4 bases of the junction left unmatched. Germline CDR1 and CDR2: SGHDT and YYEEEE. CDR3 DNA sequence: TGTGCCAGCAGCTTGCCAGGGGGCTCGTACGAGCAGTACTTC. It translates to CASSLPGGSYEQYF.

This clone appeared once. This chain connects TRBV30 to TRBJ2-1; weak D call: TRBD2 (6 bases). This CDR3 comprises 12 residues. V was clipped by 1 base and J by 6 bases, with 7 bases between them. The V gene's germline CDR1 is GTSNPN and CDR2 SVGIG (reference sequence). The CDR3 DNA follows: TGTGCCTGGAGTGGCGGGGTCAATGAGCAGTTCTTC. Amino acid sequence: CAWSGGVNEQFF.

The CDR3 protein is CASSYSGTGNNEQFF. CDR3 coding DNA: TGTGCCAGCAGTTACTCGGGGACAGGGAACAATGAGCAGTTCTTC. The rearrangement uses TRBV6-5 and TRBJ2-1; 9 bases line up with TRBD1. V was pared by 0 bases and J by 5 bases, with 2 bases of the junction left unmatched. From germline, CDR1 is MNHEY and CDR2 SVGAGI. The CDR3 spans 15 residues.